This TCR beta chain was observed in a study of T cell responses to AZD1222 COVID-19 vaccine. Study-wide findings and caveats: Along spike, vaccine-associated CD4 TCRs were found throughout, with dominance at 160-218 and 743-854. There were repertoire samples only from the period after the peak T cell response. Reportedly, nearly half the spike-specific TCRs target unmutated variant regions. Donors were largely white British and mainly female; clonal diversity was possibly underestimated.

Note on this clone: As yet, its antigen is unknown.

The CDR3 has 18 amino acids. Germline V gene data show CDR1 as SGHRS and CDR2 as YFSETQ. Trimming removed 0 bases at V and 0 bases at J, with 15 bases between. Data came from immunoSEQ multiplex PCR; TCRdb stores just in-frame clones and leaves some out. The sample yields fewer than 85,000 clones, about 90% seen once. This specimen consisted of peripheral blood, obtained 28 days after the second AZD1222 dose. This clonotype was sampled from an adult who received the AZD1222 COVID-19 vaccine. The V gene is TRBV5-1, the J gene TRBJ1-4; D is uncertain. The CDR3 protein is CASSLGLLPTATNEKLFF. The DNA of the CDR3 is TGCGCCAGCAGCTTGGGGCTACTACCAACTGCAACTAATGAAAAACTGTTTTTT.